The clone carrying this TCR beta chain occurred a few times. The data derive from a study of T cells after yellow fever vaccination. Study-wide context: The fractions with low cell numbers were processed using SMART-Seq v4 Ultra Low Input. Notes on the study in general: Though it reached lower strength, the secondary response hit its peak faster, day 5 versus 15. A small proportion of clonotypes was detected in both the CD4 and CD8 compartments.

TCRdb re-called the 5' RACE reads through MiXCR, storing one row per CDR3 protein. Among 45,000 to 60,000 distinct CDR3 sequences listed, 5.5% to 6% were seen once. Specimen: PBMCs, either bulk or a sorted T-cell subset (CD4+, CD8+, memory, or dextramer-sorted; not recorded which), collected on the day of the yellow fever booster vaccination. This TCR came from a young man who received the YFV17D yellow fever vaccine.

CDR3 nucleotides: TGTGCCAGCAGCAACCCGGGACACCAATACGAGCAGTACTTC. Residues: CASSNPGHQYEQYF. The chain has TRBV7-9 and TRBJ2-7; D is perhaps TRBD1 (6 bases). Trimming cost V 5 bases and J 4 bases, with 15 bases left between them. This CDR3 comprises 14 residues. In germline, CDR1 is SEHNR, CDR2 FQNEAQ (reference sequence).